A selection of T cell receptor beta chains follows, all from one sample in a study of control samples from healthy donors and cancer patients. Method: immunoSEQ multiplex PCR; TCRdb's copy keeps in-frame clones and lacks some. The table includes 54,000 or so clones, 85% to 95% detected once. Sequences were obtained from blood. The receptors were gathered from a man aged 30-40 years in good health. CDR3s include the opening cysteine and the closing phenylalanine or tryptophan. A D gene is named only where the DNA matches it firmly. Expanded clones are given a class, and other clones once, few, many or no size at all.

D gene	V gene	J gene	clone size	CDR3 DNA	CDR3 protein
.	TRBV28	TRBJ1-5	.	TGTGCCAGCAGTTTAATTGCGGGTATTAGCAATCAGCCCCAGCATTTT	CASSLIAGISNQPQHF
.	TRBV5-1	TRBJ1-6	.	TGCGCCAGCAGCTTCGGGGAGGCGAATTCACCCCTCCACTTT	CASSFGEANSPLHF
.	TRBV27	TRBJ2-5	.	TGTGCCAGCAGACAGAACACGGGGGCGAAGGAGACCCAGTACTTC	CASRQNTGAKETQYF
.	TRBV27	TRBJ1-5	.	TGTGCCAGCAGTTTCTCAGAGTCTAGCAATCAGCCCCAGCATTTT	CASSFSESSNQPQHF
.	TRBV7-9	TRBJ2-5	.	TGTGCCAGCAGCTCTAAGTTGGCAGGTCTATTTATCGGGGAGACCCAGTACTTC	CASSSKLAGLFIGETQYF
TRBD2	TRBV11-1	TRBJ2-2	.	TGTGCCAGCAGCTTAGGCGGGAGCCGGATCACCGGGGAGCTGTTTTTT	CASSLGGSRITGELFF
.	TRBV12-3/TRBV12-4	TRBJ1-4	.	TGTGCCAGCAGTTTGGATGGTAATGAAAAACTGTTTTTT	CASSLDGNEKLFF
.	TRBV7-4	TRBJ1-3	.	TGTGCCAGCAGCTTCGGGGGGTCCTGCCCTGGAAACACCATATATTTT	CASSFGGSCPGNTIYF
TRBD1	TRBV12-3/TRBV12-4	TRBJ2-7	.	TGTGCCAGCAGTTTTGACAGGGGGCGAGAGCAGTACTTC	CASSFDRGREQYF
.	TRBV7-2	TRBJ2-2	.	TGTGCCAGCAGCTTACGAATCACCGGGGAGCTGTTTTTT	CASSLRITGELFF
.	TRBV25-1	TRBJ2-7	.	TGTGCCAGCAGTGGAGCCTCCTGGGGGCGGCAGTACTTC	CASSGASWGRQYF
TRBD2	TRBV6-1	TRBJ2-7	few	TGTGCCAGCAGTGAAAAGTCGGGAGGGGGGCACGAGCAGTACTTC	CASSEKSGGGHEQYF
.	TRBV7-3	TRBJ2-7	.	TGTGCCAGCAGCTTAAGCCGGGACGGTCACTACGAGCAGTACTTC	CASSLSRDGHYEQYF
.	TRBV7-9	TRBJ2-1	once	TGTGCCAGCAGATACAGGACCGAAGAACAGCAGTTCTTC	CASRYRTEEQQFF
.	TRBV9	TRBJ2-7	.	TGTGCCAGCAGCCTCGCAGGGACCCCCTACGAGCAGTACTTC	CASSLAGTPYEQYF
.	TRBV24-1	TRBJ1-2	.	TGTGCCACCAGTGACTCGGAAATTAACTATGGCTACACCTTC	CATSDSEINYGYTF
.	TRBV27	TRBJ1-4	.	TGTGCCAGCAGTTTTGGGAGGGGGGCTAATGAAAAACTGTTTTTT	CASSFGRGANEKLFF
TRBD2	TRBV12-3/TRBV12-4	TRBJ2-2	.	TGTGCTGTGGGAGGGGCCTCCGGGGAGCTGTTTTTT	CAVGGASGELFF
.	TRBV6-5	TRBJ1-3	.	TGTGCCAGCAGTCAGGGACCGTCCTCTGGAAACACCATATATTTT	CASSQGPSSGNTIYF
TRBD1	TRBV5-1	TRBJ1-4	.	TGCGCCAGCAGAAGACAGGGGAGGGGTACTAATGAAAAACTGTTTTTT	CASRRQGRGTNEKLFF
TRBD2	TRBV7-3	TRBJ2-3	few	TGTGCCAGCAGCGCCGGGACTAGCCGCACAGATACGCAGTATTTT	CASSAGTSRTDTQYF
TRBD1	TRBV7-2	TRBJ2-2	.	TGTGCCAGCAGCCCGGGACAGGGTGGGGAGCTGTTTTTT	CASSPGQGGELFF
.	TRBV19	TRBJ1-5	.	TGTGCCAGTAGTGGGGAGGGTACGCAGCCCCAGCATTTT	CASSGEGTQPQHF
TRBD1	TRBV5-5	TRBJ1-1	.	TGTGCCAGCAGTTCGCAGGGGGCGGTAGGCACTGAAGCTTTCTTT	CASSSQGAVGTEAFF
TRBD2	TRBV4-3	TRBJ2-3	.	TGCGCCAGCAGCCAGGTAGCGGGGAACACAGATACGCAGTATTTT	CASSQVAGNTDTQYF
.	TRBV7-2	TRBJ2-2	.	TGTGCCAGCAGCTCTCCTCCCGGGGGGCCCGGGGAGCTGTTTTTT	CASSSPPGGPGELFF
.	TRBV12-3/TRBV12-4	TRBJ2-1	.	TGTGCCAGCAGGGAATCAAGGGATGAGCAGTTCTTC	CASRESRDEQFF
.	TRBV9	TRBJ2-2	.	TGTGCCAGCAGCTTGGGCGGCGTCACCGGGGAGCTGTTTTTT	CASSLGGVTGELFF
.	TRBV10-2	TRBJ1-1	.	TGCGCCAGCAGTATCGGCAGGGCCACTGAAGCTTTCTTT	CASSIGRATEAFF
.	TRBV5-1	TRBJ1-6	.	TGCGCCAGCAGCATAGGACAGTCAGATAATTCACCCCTCCACTTT	CASSIGQSDNSPLHF
.	TRBV25-1	TRBJ1-1	.	TGTGCCAGCAAGGATCAAGATGTCCTGAACACTGAAGCTTTCTTT	CASKDQDVLNTEAFF
TRBD1	TRBV7-3	TRBJ2-3	once	TGTGCCAGCAGCTCCCCCACAGGGGTTTACACAGATACGCAGTATTTT	CASSSPTGVYTDTQYF
.	TRBV5-1	TRBJ1-2	.	TGCGCCAGCAAGCGCCGGGGTAACTATGGCTACACCTTC	CASKRRGNYGYTF
.	TRBV2	TRBJ1-1	.	TGTGCCAGCAGTGGACTAAAACTCGAAGCTTTCTTT	CASSGLKLEAFF
.	TRBV7-7	TRBJ2-7	.	TGTGCTAGCAGCCGGGACGGAACCTACGAGCAGTACTTC	CASSRDGTYEQYF
TRBD1	TRBV27	TRBJ2-6	.	TGTGCCAGCAGTTTACACGGACAGGGGGCTTCTGGGGCCAACGTCCTGACTTTC	CASSLHGQGASGANVLTF
.	TRBV5-1	TRBJ2-5	.	TGCGCCAGCAGTCTGACAGGACATCCGGAGACCCAGTACTTC	CASSLTGHPETQYF
.	TRBV27	TRBJ2-1	.	TGTGCCAGCAGTTTATCGAGGGATGTAGAGCAGTTCTTC	CASSLSRDVEQFF
.	TRBV6-5	TRBJ1-5	.	TGTGCCAGCAGTTACTCAGGGGGCAATCAGCCCCAGCATTTT	CASSYSGGNQPQHF
TRBD2	TRBV7-8	TRBJ2-1	.	TGTGCCAGCAGCTTAAGACTAGCGGGGGTGGGGTTCTTC	CASSLRLAGVGFF
TRBD1	TRBV7-2	TRBJ2-1	.	TGTGCCAGCAGTTTTGACAGGGGGTCCTACAATGAGCAGTTCTTC	CASSFDRGSYNEQFF
.	TRBV19	TRBJ1-1	.	TGTGCCAGTAGTCTTACAGGTTCTGTTGGGGCTTTCTTT	CASSLTGSVGAFF
.	TRBV3-1/TRBV3-2	TRBJ2-3	.	TGTGCCAGCAGCCAAGACCAGGCCGACACAGATACGCAGTATTTT	CASSQDQADTDTQYF
.	TRBV4-3	TRBJ2-1	.	TGCGCCAGCAGCCAAGAAGGTAGCTTCAATGAGCAGTTCTTC	CASSQEGSFNEQFF
.	TRBV18	TRBJ2-5	.	TGTGCCAGCTCACCAAGCGGAAATCAAGAGACCCAGTACTTC	CASSPSGNQETQYF
TRBD2	TRBV20-1	TRBJ2-3	.	TGCAGTGCTAGTAGGACTAGCGGGGGGAGCACAGATACGCAGTATTTT	CSASRTSGGSTDTQYF
.	TRBV11-2	TRBJ1-4	.	TGTGCCAGCAGCTTAGGAGAAAAACTGTTTTTT	CASSLGEKLFF
TRBD1	TRBV5-1	TRBJ2-2	.	TGCGCCAGCAGCCAGCGACAGGGAGCTAACACCGGGGAGCTGTTTTTT	CASSQRQGANTGELFF
.	TRBV19	TRBJ1-2	.	TGTGCCAGTACCACACAATCCGGTACTAACTATGGCTACACCTTC	CASTTQSGTNYGYTF
.	TRBV5-5	TRBJ1-1	.	TGTGCCAGCAGCCTCATGATGAACACTGAAGCTTTCTTT	CASSLMMNTEAFF
TRBD2	TRBV5-4	TRBJ2-1	.	TGTGCCAGCACCCCGGCAGCTAGCGGGATGGGAAATGAGCAGTTCTTC	CASTPAASGMGNEQFF
.	TRBV27	TRBJ1-3	.	TGTGCCAGCAGTTCCTCCGGGACACCTAACACCCCTGGAAACACCATATATTTT	CASSSSGTPNTPGNTIYF
.	TRBV3-1/TRBV3-2	TRBJ1-5	.	TGTGCCAGCAGCTTGGGACAACAGAGCAATCAGCCCCAGCATTTT	CASSLGQQSNQPQHF
.	TRBV5-1	TRBJ2-3	.	TGCGCCAGCAGCTTGGAACTTACGCAGTATTTT	CASSLELTQYF
TRBD1	TRBV29-1	TRBJ1-1	.	TGCAGCGTGGTGGGACAGGGAATGGGCACTGAAGCTTTCTTT	CSVVGQGMGTEAFF
.	TRBV1	TRBJ2-2	.	TGCACCAGCAGCCATGCTAGCGGGAGGCAACCGAACACCGGGGAGCTGTTTTTT	CTSSHASGRQPNTGELFF
.	TRBV12-3/TRBV12-4	TRBJ1-2	.	TGTGCCAGCAGCCGCGACAGTGGGCATGGCTACACCTTC	CASSRDSGHGYTF